A single sample gave rise to the 13 T cell receptor beta chains below, sequenced in a study of T cells after yellow fever vaccination. MiXCR, run by TCRdb on the 5' RACE reads, gives a single entry per CDR3 protein. Here the sample spans about 510,000 distinct CDR3 sequences, around a fifth being singletons. This sample comprised PBMCs, obtained roughly 20 days after the first yellow fever vaccination. Receptors were obtained from a man aged 18-30 years who received the YFV17D yellow fever vaccine.

The rearrangement links TRBV28 to TRBJ2-7; possibly TRBD1 for D (6 bases). Germline assignment: CDR1 MDHEN and CDR2 SYDVKM. V was clipped by 4 bases and J by 3 bases, with 10 bases between them. The CDR3 consists of 13 residues. The CDR3: CASSSGAGYEQYV. The CDR3 DNA is TGTGCCAGCAGTTCAGGGGCTGGCTACGAGCAGTACGTC.

V usage is TRBV7-9 and J usage is TRBJ1-1; D remains unclear. This CDR3 is built from 12 residues. The germline V gene has CDR1 SEHNR and CDR2 FQNEAQ (reference sequence). V was clipped by 4 bases and J by 7 bases, with 10 bases between them. The CDR3 protein is CASSSFKDEAFF. CDR3 nucleotide sequence: TGTGCCAGCAGCTCCTTTAAGGATGAAGCTTTCTTT.

This clonotype was seen a handful of times. This sequence joins TRBV12-3 or TRBV12-4 and TRBJ2-2; possible D gene TRBD1, 5 bases. This CDR3 contains 16 residues. V lost 10 bases and J lost 4, with 22 bases in between. This chain's CDR3 is CAISSEDRQTTGELFF. The CDR3 DNA is TGTGCCATCAGCAGCGAAGACCGACAGACCACCGGGGAGCTGTTTTTT.

The CDR3 sequence is CASSSAGSWARTDTQYF. CDR3 nucleotide sequence: TGTGCCAGCAGCTCAGCTGGCTCATGGGCCCGCACAGATACGCAGTATTTT. The chain links TRBV7-2 to TRBJ2-3; D gene ambiguous. The germline V gene has CDR1 SGHTA and CDR2 FQGNSA. This CDR3 is 17 amino acids long. Trimming took off 4 bases at V and 1 base at J, with 18 bases between the two ends.

This clonotype was seen only a few times. The chain carries TRBV6-2 or TRBV6-3 and TRBJ2-3, with unresolved D. Between the trimmed V and J ends, which lost 4 bases and 0 bases, there was a span of 5 bases. CDR1 MNHEY and CDR2 SVGEGT come from the germline V gene. This CDR3 is 13 amino acids long. DNA of the CDR3: TGTGCCAGCAGTTGGCAGAGCACAGATACGCAGTATTTT. It encodes CASSWQSTDTQYF.

The chain is built from TRBV10-3 and TRBJ2-3; D may match TRBD1 or TRBD2 (6 bases each). Germline V gene lookup returns CDR1 ENHRY and CDR2 SYGVKD. V was clipped by 3 bases and J by 2 bases, with 12 bases between them. The CDR3 is 15 residues long. CDR3 region: CAISDQGTPTDTQYF. As DNA, the CDR3 is TGTGCCATCAGTGATCAGGGGACTCCCACAGATACGCAGTATTTT.

This clonotype came up a few times. The gene calls are TRBV5-5 and TRBJ2-2; D ambiguous. Germline lookup yields CDR1 SGHKS and CDR2 YYEKEE (reference sequence). This CDR3 comprises 15 residues. V was shortened by 6 bases and J by 2 bases, with 14 bases between the two germline ends. The CDR3 sequence is CASKPSTSNTGELFF. CDR3 sequence (DNA): TGTGCCAGCAAACCGAGCACCTCTAACACCGGGGAGCTGTTTTTT.

V usage is TRBV6-5 and J usage is TRBJ2-3; D gene ambiguous. Trimming removed 1 base from V and 4 bases from J, with 6 bases in between. CDR1 and CDR2 from the germline V gene are MNHEY and SVGAGI. This CDR3 is 13 amino acids long. The CDR3 sequence is CASSYFIADTQYF. CDR3 in DNA: TGTGCCAGCAGTTACTTCATAGCAGATACGCAGTATTTT.

This clonotype was seen ten or more times. This chain joins TRBV18 and TRBJ1-6, with D unresolved. With 2 bases removed from V and 6 bases from J, the gap between germline ends came to 5 bases. The germline V gene has CDR1 KGHSH and CDR2 LQKENI. This CDR3 contains 13 residues. CDR3 nucleotide sequence: TGTGCCAGCTCACCAGGCTTTAATTCACCCCTCCACTTT. Translation: CASSPGFNSPLHF. The entire variable domain, with the rest obtained from reference TRBV18 and TRBJ1-6, is as follows: NAGVMQNPRHLVRRRGQEARLRCSPMKGHSHVYWYRQLPEEGLKFMVYLQKENIIDESGMPKERFSAEFPKEGPSILRIQQVVRGDSAAYFCASSPGFNSPLHFGNGTRLTVT.

This clonotype was recorded a few times. The chain combines TRBV4-3 with TRBJ2-2; D gene unclear. There are 14 residues in the CDR3. V dropped 0 bases and J dropped 6 bases, with 8 bases sitting between them. The germline V gene encodes CDR1 LGHNA and CDR2 YSLEER. The CDR3 DNA reads as TGCGCCAGCAGCCAAGACGCACACTCCGGGGAGCTGTTTTTT. Residues: CASSQDAHSGELFF.

This clonotype was counted only a few times. The chain recombines TRBV27 with TRBJ2-3; weak D call: TRBD1 (5 bases). Germline values: CDR1 MNHEY, CDR2 SMNVEV (reference sequence). CDR3 length: 14 residues. Deletions cut 3 bases from V and 4 bases from J, with 11 bases between. The CDR3, as DNA: TGTGCCAGCAGTTTTTGGGGCAACGCAGATACGCAGTATTTT. This translates into CASSFWGNADTQYF.

This clonotype was recorded at least ten times. This rearrangement joins TRBV23-1 to TRBJ2-7; 7 nucleotides line up with TRBD1. TRBV23-1 is labeled an ORF, and its function is uncertain. The CDR3 is 18 amino acids. The J segment lost 1 base and the V segment lost 4 bases, leaving 16 bases of the junction unmatched. The CDR3 sequence is CASSLPPRQGRISYEQYV. In DNA, the CDR3 is TGCGCCAGCAGTCTCCCGCCCCGACAGGGACGAATATCCTACGAGCAGTACGTC.

This clonotype has at least ten counts. Its ends do not fully match the called genes, so a read error is possible. The chain recombines TRBV19 with TRBJ1-5, with a weak D call TRBD1 (6 bases). This CDR3 has 13 residues. CDR1 and CDR2 from the germline V gene are LNHDA and SQIVND (reference sequence). The CDR3 DNA reads as TGTGCCAGTAGTACGACCCGGACAGATCCCCCGCATTTT. It encodes CASSTTRTDPPHF. Complete variable domain (other parts from reference TRBV19 and TRBJ1-5): DGGITQSPKYLFRKEGQNVTLSCEQNLNHDAMYWYRQDPGQGLRLIYYSQIVNDFQKGDIAEGYSVSREKKESFPLTVTSAQKNPTAFYLCASSTTRTDPPHFGDGTRLSIL.